What follows describes a single T cell receptor (beta chain). Its cognate antigen has yet to be identified. No clone much larger than this one lies a single base away; base qualities are absent. This record comes from a study of vaccination and CD4 T cells after COVID-19 (dated 2022 in TCRdb). About the full investigation: Every convalescent patient had a positive nasal swab PCR test for SARS-CoV-2, with mild disease in nine patients and severe disease in one. The spike-specific CD4+ TCR repertoire was compared before and after mRNA vaccination in about nine COVID-19 convalescent patients and a few infection-naive healthy vaccine recipients. For stimulating the cultures, overlapping spike peptide pools were used, derived from SARS-CoV-2 as well as from the common cold coronaviruses HCoV-NL63, HCoV-OC43 and HCoV-229E. In control cultures, a CEFX viral epitope pool was used as positive control, an HIV-1 Nef peptide pool was used as negative control, or no peptide was added. Each participant got two doses of either the Pfizer-BioNTech BNT162b2 vaccine (n=8) or the Moderna mRNA-1273 vaccine (n=2). Post-COVID blood samples were collected from convalescent patients a median of roughly 100 days after diagnosis, with a range of roughly 30 to 170 days. The convalescent cohort included six males and four females, with two Hispanic individuals, seven Caucasians, two Asians and one multiracial person. Post-vaccine blood samples were taken a median of 72 days after the second vaccine dose, with a range of roughly 14 to 250 days. Points the paper makes about the study in general: Relatively few convalescent patients were included in the study, and early timepoints after natural infection were not analyzed. Among the post-vaccine SARS-CoV-2-reactive clones in convalescent patients, a median 86.3% showed up only after vaccination, which suggests vaccine-specific priming. The median count of SARS-CoV-2-reactive clonotypes went up from about 23 after infection to a few dozen after vaccination, although the change was not significant. Of the vaccine-specific clones found in convalescent patients, nearly all (304 of 307) were mono-reactive for SARS-CoV-2 spike instead of being cross-reactive with common cold coronaviruses.

The library was made by PCR. DNA from cultured CD4+ T cells was subjected to TCR sequencing with the Oncomine TCR Beta short-read assay at the Johns Hopkins FTIC core. The QIAamp micro DNA kit was used to extract genomic DNA from the cultured CD4+ T cells. Oncomine TCR Beta libraries from cultured CD4+ T cells were pooled using unique dual indexes and sequenced on an Illumina iSeq 100. Per the authors' processing: Non-productive sequences were removed, and CDR3s that did not start with C, did not end with F or W, or were shorter than 7 amino acids were discarded. The MANAFEST web application identified antigen-specific clonotypes by comparing peptide-stimulated wells against reference wells and other culture wells. To be called positive, a clone needed an FDR below 0.05, an odds ratio above 5, and a productive frequency above 0.1% in at least two of three replicate wells. A clonotype was classed as cross-reactive if the clonotype showed significant expansion both in SARS-CoV-2 spike wells and in at least one common cold coronavirus spike condition. Similarity between CDR3 sequences was evaluated in R version 3.6.1 using Levenshtein distances (stringdist) and unrooted phylogenetic trees (ape). TCRdb reprocessed the public reads (quality trimming at Q25 with fastp, clone calling with MiXCR) and kept in-frame beta chains. When rows share a CDR3 protein, they turn into one entry using the most common DNA and genes. The V and J calls and clone size are TCRdb's, not the authors'. Here the sample has 16,000 or so distinct CDR3 sequences; about 50% occur a single time. 7.2% of the sample is taken by the ten largest.

The sample's treatment or condition, from its label and the paper: approximately 10-day PBMC culture with coronavirus spike peptide pools or control peptides (ViraFEST assay). The ViraFEST assay was used in the study, in which antigen-specific T cells were expanded with peptide pools and expanded clonotypes were subsequently identified by TCR sequencing. Positive SARS-CoV-2 PCR tests in the convalescent patients dated from March to December 2020, before Alpha, Beta and Delta variants emerged in the United States. PBMCs were cultured at 1.5 million to 2 million per well in IMDM supplemented with 5% human AB serum and about 10 IU/ml IL-2, with 10 ug/ml peptide pools added. On days 3 and 7, half of the culture medium was replaced with fresh IL-2-containing medium. Once the cells had been in culture for about 10 days, the EasySep CD4+ T cell isolation kit was used to isolate CD4+ T cells by negative selection. Ficoll-Paque Plus gradient centrifugation was used to isolate PBMCs from whole blood, and the isolated PBMCs were then either used fresh or cryopreserved at -140C. Triplicate wells were generally used for each culture condition.

Relative to germline, V is 6 bases shorter and J is 5 bases shorter, with 14 bases between their ends. Counted from cysteine to phenylalanine, this CDR3 has 14 amino acids. Kept here is only the CDR3 DNA, which spans 42 bases and is read in frame from base 1. The rearrangement combines TRBV12-3 or TRBV12-4 with TRBJ1-5; a weak D assignment points to TRBD1 (5 bases agree). The sample in question was CD4+ T cells from blood, cultured in vitro, obtained before SARS-CoV-2 vaccination. The source is a human donor who had recovered from COVID-19. CDR3 reads: CASSPEGLDQPQHF. Read as DNA, the sequence is TGTGCCAGCAGCCCGGAGGGGTTGGATCAGCCCCAGCATTTT.